These 23 T cell receptor beta chains originate from one sample sequenced in a study of human T cells and chemical hapten exposure. The time point is: pre-sensitization, week 0. Treatment described: therapeutic diphenylcyclopropenone sensitization with weekly scalp DPC. TCRdb fed the RACE reads into MiXCR, producing one record per CDR3 protein. The table has approximately 57,000 distinct CDR3 sequences, more than 7.5% seen once. The starting material was whole blood, obtained in connection with sensitization to the hapten diphenylcyclopropenone (DPC). The receptor set was obtained from a man aged 35 to 55 with alopecia areata. Some clones in this sample may be carry-over from other donors' samples.

The rearrangement uses TRBV12-3 or TRBV12-4 and TRBJ1-1; no clear D. V gave up 6 bases and J gave up 4 bases, with 12 bases separating them. There are 13 residues in the CDR3. CDR3 residues: CASRSGGVTEAFF. The CDR3, as DNA: TGTGCCAGCAGATCAGGAGGAGTCACTGAAGCTTTCTTT.

The sample holds many counts of this clonotype. The chain couples TRBV24-1 to TRBJ2-5, with TRBD2 identical over 11 bases. The CDR3 loop spans 16 amino acids. Germline CDR1 is KGHDR and CDR2 is SFDVKD. Unmatched junction bases numbered 3, after V lost 3 bases and J lost 1 base. The CDR3 loop is CATSDPGTSGQETQYF. CDR3 nucleotides: TGTGCCACCAGTGATCCCGGGACTAGCGGCCAAGAGACCCAGTACTTC.

There are a few counts of this clonotype. This chain links TRBV12-3 or TRBV12-4 with TRBJ2-1; 13 nucleotides agree with TRBD2. With V trimmed by 6 bases and J by 6 bases, 14 bases remained unmatched. The length of the CDR3 is 18 residues. CDR3 in DNA: TGTGCCAGCAGGACCGGGACTAGCGGGATTAGAGTGAGCAATGAGCAGTTCTTC. Encoded protein: CASRTGTSGIRVSNEQFF.

This clonotype came up many times. J is TRBJ2-2 and V is TRBV18, with TRBD2 identical over 10 bases. The CDR3 is made up of 18 amino acids. The trim removed 3 bases at V and 1 base at J, leaving 8 bases unmatched. Germline V gene lookup returns CDR1 KGHSH and CDR2 LQKENI. The CDR3 coding sequence is TGTGCCAGCTCACCCCTGTGGACTAGCGGAGTGAACACCGGGGAGCTGTTTTTT. The encoded protein is CASSPLWTSGVNTGELFF.

In its sample, this clonotype was seen a few times. V is TRBV7-2 and J is TRBJ2-1; D gene unclear. CDR1 is SGHTA, CDR2 FQGNSA, per germline. CDR3 size: 16 residues. V was clipped by 4 bases and J by 5 bases, with 18 bases between them. The CDR3 region has the DNA TGTGCCAGCAGCTCCGTCAGGAATTCGGCAAACAATGAGCAGTTCTTC. It translates to CASSSVRNSANNEQFF.

The CDR3 is CASSPGTSVSTDTQYF. For the CDR3, the DNA is TGTGCCAGCAGCCCTGGGACTAGCGTAAGCACAGATACGCAGTATTTT. The chain joins TRBV9 to TRBJ2-3; 10 nucleotides align to TRBD2. From germline, CDR1 is SGDLS and CDR2 YYNGEE. The CDR3 has 16 amino acids. J gave up 0 bases and V 4 bases, and 5 bases lay outside the gene matches.

This clonotype occurred many times. V is TRBV27 and J is TRBJ1-5, with D uncertain. This CDR3 has 13 residues. V was pared by 8 bases and J by 0 bases, with 8 bases between. Germline V gives CDR1 MNHEY, CDR2 SMNVEV (reference sequence). The CDR3 loop reads CASGGASNQPQHF. In DNA form, the CDR3 reads TGTGCCAGCGGAGGAGCTAGCAATCAGCCCCAGCATTTT.

In this sample, this clonotype turned up many times. The V gene is TRBV7-9, the J gene TRBJ2-1; 9 bases line up with TRBD2. This CDR3 is built from 17 residues. Germline CDR1 reads SEHNR; CDR2 reads FQNEAQ (reference sequence). J was trimmed by 1 base and V by 2 bases; bases with no gene match: 6. The CDR3 DNA is TGTGCCAGCAGCTTATGGGGTAGCGGGAGATCCTACAATGAGCAGTTCTTC. Its protein is CASSLWGSGRSYNEQFF. Complete variable domain (other parts from reference TRBV7-9 and TRBJ2-1): DTGVSQNPRHKITKRGQNVTFRCDPISEHNRLYWYRQTLGQGPEFLTYFQNEAQLEKSRLLSDRFSAERPKGSFSTLEIQRTEQGDSAMYLCASSLWGSGRSYNEQFFGPGTRLTVL.

The sample holds a few counts of this clonotype. V and J are TRBV12-3 or TRBV12-4 and TRBJ1-1, with 9 bases fitting TRBD1. V shed 7 bases and J 2 bases; nucleotides not matched to a gene: 11. This CDR3 comprises 16 residues. The CDR3: CASIGVGTGRNTEAFF. CDR3 in DNA: TGTGCCAGCATCGGAGTCGGGACAGGGAGAAACACTGAAGCTTTCTTT.

At least ten counts were recorded for this clonotype. The rearrangement joins TRBV6-2 or TRBV6-3 to TRBJ2-1; D uncertain. From germline, CDR1 is MNHEY and CDR2 SVGEGT. The V end lost 2 bases, the J end lost 6 bases, and 11 bases lay between the germline ends. This CDR3 is 14 amino acids long. CDR3 sequence (DNA): TGTGCCAGCAGTTACCTCCCGGGCCCCAATGAGCAGTTCTTC. Its protein product is CASSYLPGPNEQFF.

Only a few counts were recorded for this clonotype. The chain uses TRBV20-1 and TRBJ2-7; perhaps D is TRBD1 or TRBD2 (5 bases each). This CDR3 contains 13 residues. CDR1 DFQATT and CDR2 SNEGSKA come from the germline V gene (reference sequence). V shed 0 bases and J shed 3 bases, with 9 bases lying between them. CDR3 residues: CSARDLGDYEQYF. In nucleotides, the CDR3 is TGCAGTGCTAGAGACTTGGGGGACTACGAGCAGTACTTC.

The chain links TRBV5-8 to TRBJ2-4, with 7 bases lining up with TRBD1. V shed 5 bases, J shed 0 bases, and the junction held 8 bases outside the gene matches. Germline CDR1 and CDR2: SGHTS and YDEGEE. There are 16 residues in the CDR3. The CDR3 reads CASRPGQRLAKNIQYF. CDR3 DNA: TGTGCCAGCAGACCGGGACAGAGATTAGCCAAAAACATTCAGTACTTC.

This clonotype has a count of ten or more. The chain links TRBV5-6 to TRBJ2-5; D remains unclear. Per the germline V gene, CDR1 is SGHDT and CDR2 is YYEEEE. CDR3 length equals 15 residues. Trimming stripped 0 bases from V and 2 bases from J, with 11 bases between. CDR3: CASSLEFASQETQYF. The CDR3 nucleotides read TGTGCCAGCAGCTTGGAATTCGCAAGTCAAGAGACCCAGTACTTC.

This clonotype has ten or more counts. The V call is TRBV2, the J call TRBJ2-2; 11 nucleotides align to TRBD1. CDR3 length: 16 amino acids. The V and J ends lost 0 bases and 6 bases, in that order; junction bases with no gene match: 3. In germline, CDR1 is SNHLY, CDR2 FYNNEI. As DNA, the CDR3 is TGTGCCAGCAGTGAAGCTGGGACAGGGGGTCCCGGGGAGCTGTTTTTT. Its protein is CASSEAGTGGPGELFF.

The J gene is TRBJ2-4, the V gene TRBV7-6; D not resolved. The V end lost 1 base, the J end lost 2 bases, and 21 bases lay between the germline ends. The CDR3 spans 19 residues. CDR1 is SGHVS and CDR2 is FNYEAQ in the germline V gene. CDR3 sequence (DNA): TGTGCCAGCAGCTTAGAGTTGAGGTCAAAAAGGGTACCCAAAAACATTCAGTACTTC. Amino acid sequence: CASSLELRSKRVPKNIQYF. Drawing the rest from reference TRBV7-6 and TRBJ2-4, the complete variable domain is GAGVSQSPRYKVTKRGQDVALRCDPISGHVSLYWYRQALGQGPEFLTYFNYEAQQDKSGLPNDRFSAERPEGSISTLTIQRTEQRDSAMYRCASSLELRSKRVPKNIQYFGAGTRLSVL.

The rearrangement joins TRBV7-9 to TRBJ2-7; D perhaps matches TRBD2 (6 bases). The CDR3 covers 16 residues. Trimming shortened V by 0 bases and J by 1 base, and 13 bases separated the two germline ends. From germline, CDR1 is SEHNR and CDR2 FQNEAQ (reference sequence). CDR3 sequence reads: CASSLATDYPSYEQYF. The CDR3 region has the DNA TGTGCCAGCAGCTTAGCAACGGACTACCCATCCTACGAGCAGTACTTC. The complete variable domain, with remaining parts taken from reference TRBV7-9 and TRBJ2-7, reads DTGVSQNPRHKITKRGQNVTFRCDPISEHNRLYWYRQTLGQGPEFLTYFQNEAQLEKSRLLSDRFSAERPKGSFSTLEIQRTEQGDSAMYLCASSLATDYPSYEQYFGPGTRLTVT.

The chain has TRBV14 and TRBJ2-7; D is perhaps TRBD1 (5 bases). The CDR3 consists of 14 residues. Trimming left V 0 bases short and J 4 bases short, with 10 bases between. Germline V lookup: CDR1 SGHDN, CDR2 FVKESK. CDR3 sequence (DNA): TGTGCCAGCAGCCAAGATCCAGGGCGTTACGAGCAGTACTTC. It specifies CASSQDPGRYEQYF.

The V gene is TRBV4-1, the J gene TRBJ2-7; TRBD1 might be the D (6 bases). Trimming left V 4 bases short and J 4 bases short, with 14 bases between. This CDR3 comprises 14 residues. CDR1 and CDR2 from the germline V gene are MGHRA and YSYEKL. CDR3 coding DNA: TGCGCCAGCAGCCTCTTGGGGGCCGTTTACGAGCAGTACTTC. Its protein product is CASSLLGAVYEQYF.

The V gene is TRBV28, the J gene TRBJ2-3; D remains ambiguous. The V gene lost 8 bases and the J gene lost 0 bases, with 6 bases spanning the gap. The V gene's germline CDR1 is MDHEN and CDR2 SYDVKM. The length of the CDR3 is 12 residues. CDR3 protein: CASGDSTDTQYF. In nucleotides, the CDR3 is TGTGCCAGCGGGGATAGCACAGATACGCAGTATTTT. Full variable domain (outside the CDR3, taken from reference TRBV28 and TRBJ2-3): DVKVTQSSRYLVKRTGEKVFLECVQDMDHENMFWYRQDPGLGLRLIYFSYDVKMKEKGDIPEGYSVSREKKERFSLILESASTNQTSMYLCASGDSTDTQYFGPGTRLTVL.

This clonotype showed up many times. The V and J genes are TRBV7-9 and TRBJ1-2; D remains unclear. V was shortened by 5 bases and J by 5 bases, with 12 bases between the two germline ends. CDR3 size: 13 residues. Germline V gene data show CDR1 as SEHNR and CDR2 as FQNEAQ (reference sequence). The CDR3 DNA follows: TGTGCCAGCAGCATGCGCCCAGATTATGGCTACACCTTC. This gives the protein CASSMRPDYGYTF.

As to this clonotype: At one of its ends the junction is not consistent with the germline gene, which may arise from a read error. V and J are TRBV2 and TRBJ2-7, with 8 nucleotides matching TRBD1. Germline loops: CDR1 SNHLY, CDR2 FYNNEI. This CDR3 is built from 15 residues. For the CDR3, the DNA is TGTGCCAGCTGTGAAAGGACAGGGATCACCTACGAGCAGTACTTC. Its protein product is CASCERTGITYEQYF. Full variable domain (outside the CDR3, taken from reference TRBV2 and TRBJ2-7): EPEVTQTPSHQVTQMGQEVILRCVPISNHLYFYWYRQILGQKVEFLVSFYNNEISEKSEIFDDQFSVERPDGSNFTLKIRSTKLEDSAMYFCASCERTGITYEQYFGPGTRLTVT.

This clonotype was detected a few times. The genes are TRBV2 and TRBJ2-7; TRBD2 matches at 9 bases. Per the germline V gene, CDR1 is SNHLY and CDR2 is FYNNEI. The length of the CDR3 is 15 residues. J gave up 7 bases and V 6 bases, and 13 bases lay outside the gene matches. The CDR3 bases are TGTGCCAGCAGCATATTAGCGGGAGAGGTCGGTGAGCAGTACTTC. It specifies CASSILAGEVGEQYF.

This clonotype turned up a few times. V and J are TRBV27 and TRBJ2-1; TRBD2 might be the D (5 bases). CDR1 and CDR2 (germline): MNHEY, SMNVEV (reference sequence). The V end was cut by 5 bases, the J end by 6 bases, with 17 bases between. The CDR3 runs to 15 residues. The CDR3 loop reads CASSQLVTPRNEQFF. The CDR3 DNA reads TGTGCCAGCAGTCAACTAGTCACTCCGCGCAATGAGCAGTTCTTC.